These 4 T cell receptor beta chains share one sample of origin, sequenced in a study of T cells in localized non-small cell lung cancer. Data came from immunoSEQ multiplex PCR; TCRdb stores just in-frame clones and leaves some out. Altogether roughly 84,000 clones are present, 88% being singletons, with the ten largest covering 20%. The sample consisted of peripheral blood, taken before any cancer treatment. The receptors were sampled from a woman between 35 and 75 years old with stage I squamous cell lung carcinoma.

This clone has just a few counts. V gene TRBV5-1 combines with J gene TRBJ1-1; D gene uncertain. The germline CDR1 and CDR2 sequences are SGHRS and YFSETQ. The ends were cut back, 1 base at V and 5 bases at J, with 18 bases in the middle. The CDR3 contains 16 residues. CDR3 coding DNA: TGCGCCAGCAGCTTGTACCCGAACGGGGTAGGAACTGAAGCTTTCTTT. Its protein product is CASSLYPNGVGTEAFF.

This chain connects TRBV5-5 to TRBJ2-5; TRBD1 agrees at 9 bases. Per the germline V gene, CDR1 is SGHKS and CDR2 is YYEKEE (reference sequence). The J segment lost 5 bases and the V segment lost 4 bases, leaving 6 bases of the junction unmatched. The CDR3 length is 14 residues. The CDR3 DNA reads TGTGCCAGCAGCCCCACAGGGGGCGGGGAGACCCAGTACTTC. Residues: CASSPTGGGETQYF.

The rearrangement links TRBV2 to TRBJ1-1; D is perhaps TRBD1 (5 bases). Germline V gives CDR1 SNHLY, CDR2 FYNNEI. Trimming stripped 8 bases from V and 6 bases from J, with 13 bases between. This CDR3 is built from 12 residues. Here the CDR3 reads CASDWVGAEAFF. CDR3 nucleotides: TGTGCCAGCGACTGGGTGGGGGCTGAAGCTTTCTTT.

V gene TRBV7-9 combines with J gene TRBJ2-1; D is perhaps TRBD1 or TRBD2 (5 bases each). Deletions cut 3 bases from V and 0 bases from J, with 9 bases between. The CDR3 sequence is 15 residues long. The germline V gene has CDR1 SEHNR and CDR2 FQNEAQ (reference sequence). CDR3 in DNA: TGTGCCAGCAGCTTGGGGGATCTCTCCTACAATGAGCAGTTCTTC. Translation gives CASSLGDLSYNEQFF.